This is a list of T cell receptor beta chains from one sample in a study of molecular identifiers for immune sequencing clone quantification. TCRdb reprocessed the PCR reads via MiXCR and lists one record per CDR3 protein. Among 250,000 to 350,000 distinct CDR3 sequences, around 21% were seen once, and the ten largest hold about 0.81%. Sequenced sample: naive CD8+ T cells from blood, with Jurkat cell RNA spiked in. All receptors come from a human donor in good health. Some libraries in this study had Jurkat cell RNA spiked in. CDR3s include the opening cysteine and the closing phenylalanine or tryptophan. A D gene is named only where the DNA matches it firmly. Expanded clones get a size class; other rows say once, few or many, or leave the size out.

size,J,V,D,CDR3,DNA
few,TRBJ2-3,TRBV12-3/TRBV12-4,TRBD1,CASNSGQLSGGTQYF,TGTGCCAGCAATTCGGGACAGCTCAGTGGGGGTACGCAGTATTTT
few,TRBJ1-1,TRBV3-1,-,CASSQEQDYPNTEAFF,TGTGCCAGCAGCCAAGAGCAGGACTATCCGAACACTGAAGCTTTCTTT
many,TRBJ2-7,TRBV6-5,TRBD1,CASRLSDRVRSYEQYF,TGTGCCAGCAGACTATCAGACAGGGTCCGCTCCTACGAGCAGTACTTC
-,TRBJ1-1,TRBV21-1,-,CASPKDAGTGLKDTEAFF,TGTGCCAGCCCCAAAGATGCGGGGACAGGGCTCAAGGACACTGAAGCTTTCTTT
few,TRBJ2-3,TRBV6-5,-,CASSLTGPDTQYF,TGTGCCAGCAGTCTAACAGGGCCAGATACGCAGTATTTT
many,TRBJ2-7,TRBV6-1,-,CASNYRGSYEQYF,TGTGCCAGCAACTATCGGGGATCCTACGAGCAGTACTTC
many,TRBJ2-7,TRBV4-3,-,CASSHDPGAPYYEQYF,TGCGCCAGCAGCCATGATCCAGGGGCGCCCTACTACGAGCAGTACTTC
few,TRBJ2-5,TRBV28,TRBD2,CASSLDLLAESHQETQYF,TGTGCCAGCAGTTTGGATCTACTAGCGGAGTCCCACCAAGAGACCCAGTACTTC
once,TRBJ2-7,TRBV5-1,-,CASSPSGGQLYEQYF,TGCGCCAGCAGCCCCTCCGGGGGCCAACTCTACGAGCAGTACTTC
-,TRBJ1-5,TRBV7-9,TRBD1,CVSSPDRGNQPQHF,TGTGTCAGCAGTCCGGACAGGGGAAATCAGCCCCAGCATTTT
many,TRBJ1-6,TRBV19,-,CASHSVRSSYNSPLHF,TGTGCCAGTCATTCCGTGCGGAGCTCCTATAATTCACCCCTCCACTTT
many,TRBJ2-1,TRBV7-9,TRBD2,CASSLPGTSADNEQFF,TGTGCCAGCAGCTTACCAGGGACTAGCGCGGACAATGAGCAGTTCTTC
many,TRBJ2-3,TRBV6-6,-,CASRHSSTDTQYF,TGTGCCAGCAGGCACTCTAGCACAGATACGCAGTATTTT
many,TRBJ2-1,TRBV24-1,-,CATSDFAGNEQFF,TGTGCCACCAGTGATTTTGCCGGGAATGAGCAGTTCTTC
many,TRBJ1-1,TRBV30,-,CAWRPPGSTEAFF,TGTGCCTGGAGACCTCCGGGGTCCACTGAAGCTTTCTTT
many,TRBJ2-3,TRBV2,-,CASITNTDTQYF,TGTGCCAGCATCACCAACACAGATACGCAGTATTTT